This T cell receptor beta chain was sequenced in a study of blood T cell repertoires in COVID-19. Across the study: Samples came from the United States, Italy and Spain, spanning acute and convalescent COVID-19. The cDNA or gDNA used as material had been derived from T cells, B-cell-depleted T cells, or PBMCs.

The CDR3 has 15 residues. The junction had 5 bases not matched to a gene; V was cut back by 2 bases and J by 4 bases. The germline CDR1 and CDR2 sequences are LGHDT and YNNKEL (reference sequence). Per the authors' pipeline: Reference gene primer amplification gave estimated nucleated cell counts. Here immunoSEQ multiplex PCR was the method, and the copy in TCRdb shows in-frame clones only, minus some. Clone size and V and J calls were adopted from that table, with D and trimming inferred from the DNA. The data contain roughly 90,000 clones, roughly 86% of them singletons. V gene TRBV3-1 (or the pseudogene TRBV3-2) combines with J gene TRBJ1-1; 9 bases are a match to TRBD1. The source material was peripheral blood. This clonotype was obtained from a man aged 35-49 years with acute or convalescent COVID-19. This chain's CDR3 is CASSQMDRGGTEAFF. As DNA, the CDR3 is TGTGCCAGCAGCCAAATGGACAGGGGAGGCACTGAAGCTTTCTTT.